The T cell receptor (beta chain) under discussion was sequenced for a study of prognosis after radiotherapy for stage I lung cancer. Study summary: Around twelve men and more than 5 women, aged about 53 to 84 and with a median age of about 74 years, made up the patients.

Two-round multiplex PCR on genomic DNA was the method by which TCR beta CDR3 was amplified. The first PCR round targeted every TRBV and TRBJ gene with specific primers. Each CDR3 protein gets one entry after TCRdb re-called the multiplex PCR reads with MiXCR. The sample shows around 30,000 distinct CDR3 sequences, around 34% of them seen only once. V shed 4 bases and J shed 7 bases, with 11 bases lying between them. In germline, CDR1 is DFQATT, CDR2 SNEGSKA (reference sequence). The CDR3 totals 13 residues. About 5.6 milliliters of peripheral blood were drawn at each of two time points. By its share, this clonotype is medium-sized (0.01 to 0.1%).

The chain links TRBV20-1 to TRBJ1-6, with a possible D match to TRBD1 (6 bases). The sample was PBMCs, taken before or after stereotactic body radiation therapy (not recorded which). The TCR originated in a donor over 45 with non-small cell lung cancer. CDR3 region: CSATPGANSPLHF. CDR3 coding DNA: TGCAGTGCTACACCAGGGGCCAATTCACCCCTCCACTTT.